One and the same sample provided the 30 T cell receptor beta chains below, sequenced in a study of T cell changes during pregnancy in multiple sclerosis (dated by TCRdb to between 2017 and 2020). Receptors were amplified or captured by the immunoSEQ multiplex PCR assay. The table comes from immuneACCESS by way of TCRdb, which keeps in-frame sequences with V and J called. Part of the clones is missing from these tables; in studies checked, under half for an unresolved V gene and the rest for unknown reasons. Within this sample are roughly 100,000 clones, with about nine tenths of them counted one time only. Together, the top ten hold under 2% of the sample. Sequences were derived from peripheral blood, sampled after pregnancy. These TCRs come from a female donor in good health, enrolled as a control in a pregnancy study.

The gene calls are TRBV28 and TRBJ1-2; D is undetermined. The CDR3 length is 16 residues. V lost 1 base and J lost 2, with 14 bases in between. Germline V CDR1 and CDR2: MDHEN, SYDVKM. This chain's CDR3 is CASSLLGGGENYGYTF. The CDR3 DNA follows: TGTGCCAGCAGTTTATTAGGCGGCGGAGAGAACTATGGCTACACCTTC.

The chain uses TRBV18 and TRBJ1-1; 8 nucleotides line up with TRBD1. The V segment lost 3 bases and the J segment 2 bases; nucleotides outside the gene matches: 11. This CDR3 has 17 amino acids. Looked up from germline, CDR1 is KGHSH and CDR2 is LQKENI. The CDR3 loop is CASSPIRDRRVNTEAFF. The DNA of the CDR3 is TGTGCCAGCTCACCCATTAGGGACAGGCGGGTTAACACTGAAGCTTTCTTT.

This chain links TRBV29-1 with TRBJ1-2; D call uncertain. This CDR3 has 12 amino acids. Trimming took off 6 bases at V and 4 bases at J, with 12 bases between the two ends. Per the germline V gene, CDR1 is SQVTM and CDR2 is ANQGSEA. The CDR3 is CSVNRESYGYTF. DNA of the CDR3: TGCAGCGTGAACCGGGAGTCCTATGGCTACACCTTC.

CDR3 sequence: CASSSIRGRTDTQYF. In DNA, the CDR3 is TGTGCCAGCAGCAGTATCAGGGGGAGGACAGATACGCAGTATTTT. The gene calls are TRBV14 and TRBJ2-3, with a weak D call TRBD1 (7 bases). V lost 5 bases, J lost 3 bases, and 15 bases lay in between. The CDR3 loop spans 15 amino acids. CDR1 is SGHDN, CDR2 FVKESK, per germline. The full variable domain, in which reference TRBV14 and TRBJ2-3 provide the parts outside the CDR3, is EAGVTQFPSHSVIEKGQTVTLRCDPISGHDNLYWYRRVMGKEIKFLLHFVKESKQDESGMPNNRFLAERTGGTYSTLKVQPAELEDSGVYFCASSSIRGRTDTQYFGPGTRLTVL.

The chain couples TRBV18 to TRBJ1-2; 8 bases fit TRBD1. V lost 4 bases to trimming and J lost 4 bases; unmatched junction nucleotides: 8. Germline V gene sequence: CDR1 KGHSH, CDR2 LQKENI. This CDR3 is built from 15 residues. The CDR3 here is CASSRGTGESYGYTF. The CDR3 DNA sequence: TGTGCCAGCTCACGTGGGACAGGAGAGAGCTATGGCTACACCTTC.

The chain recombines TRBV4-2 with TRBJ1-1; a possible D gene is TRBD1 (5 bases). Trimming removed 1 base from V and 2 bases from J, with 14 bases in between. CDR1 is LGHNA and CDR2 is YNFKEQ in the germline V gene. This CDR3 contains 16 residues. The CDR3 DNA follows: TGTGCCAGCAGCCAAGGTAAGGGGCAGACCAACACTGAAGCTTTCTTT. Protein sequence: CASSQGKGQTNTEAFF.

The chain uses TRBV30 and TRBJ2-2; 10 bases are shared with TRBD1. The CDR3 sequence is 14 residues long. Trimming at V came to 6 bases and at J to 5 bases, leaving 6 bases not matched to a gene. Germline values: CDR1 GTSNPN, CDR2 SVGIG (reference sequence). The CDR3 nucleotides read TGTGCCTGCGGGACAGGGGCAGGGACCGGGGAGCTGTTTTTT. Translating gives CACGTGAGTGELFF.

The chain carries TRBV14 and TRBJ2-5, with 7 bases fitting TRBD1. Trimming took 3 bases from V and 3 from J; bases not matched to a gene: 1. CDR1 and CDR2 from the germline V gene are SGHDN and FVKESK. The length of the CDR3 is 13 residues. CDR3 coding DNA: TGTGCCAGCAGCCACAGGGGGAAAGAGACCCAGTACTTC. Protein product: CASSHRGKETQYF.

This chain joins TRBV27 and TRBJ1-5, with D tentatively TRBD1 (6 bases). The CDR3 sequence is 15 residues long. Trimming removed 2 bases at V and 2 bases at J, with 10 bases between. The germline V gene has CDR1 MNHEY and CDR2 SMNVEV (reference sequence). This CDR3 is CASSLIPGGNQPQHF. As DNA, the CDR3 is TGTGCCAGCAGTTTAATTCCAGGGGGCAATCAGCCCCAGCATTTT.

The chain recombines TRBV18 with TRBJ2-2, with 10 bases identical to TRBD1. The CDR3 length is 14 residues. Trimming removed 6 bases from V and 7 bases from J; junction bases left unmatched: 5. CDR1 is KGHSH, CDR2 LQKENI, per germline. The CDR3 sequence: CASSSDRGIGELFF. The CDR3 nucleotides are TGTGCCAGCTCGTCGGACAGGGGGATCGGGGAGCTGTTTTTT.

In regard to this clone: Other DNA sequences in this specimen translate into the identical CDR3. CDR3 in DNA: TGTGCCAGCAGCACCTCGCTAGGGGAGGGAGAGACCCAGTACTTC. Its translation: CASSTSLGEGETQYF. The rearrangement uses TRBV7-2 and TRBJ2-5; 7 nucleotides line up with TRBD2. Germline V gene lookup returns CDR1 SGHTA and CDR2 FQGNSA. Trimming removed 5 bases from V and 4 bases from J; junction bases left unmatched: 10. The CDR3 runs 15 residues.

The chain links TRBV9 to TRBJ2-1; possibly TRBD1 for D (6 bases). There are 14 residues in the CDR3. Germline V gene sequence: CDR1 SGDLS, CDR2 YYNGEE. The V end was cut by 0 bases, the J end by 7 bases, with 11 bases between. The CDR3 loop is CASSVDGQSNEQFF. Here the CDR3 DNA reads TGTGCCAGCAGCGTAGACGGACAGAGTAATGAGCAGTTCTTC. Full variable domain (outside the CDR3, taken from reference TRBV9 and TRBJ2-1): DSGVTQTPKHLITATGQRVTLRCSPRSGDLSVYWYQQSLDQGLQFLIQYYNGEERAKGNILERFSAQQFPDLHSELNLSSLELGDSALYFCASSVDGQSNEQFFGPGTRLTVL.

V is TRBV4-2 and J is TRBJ2-1, with TRBD2 identical over 12 bases. With V trimmed by 1 base and J by 0 bases, 7 bases remained unmatched. Germline V CDR1 and CDR2: LGHNA, YNFKEQ. The CDR3 totals 19 residues. The CDR3 DNA sequence: TGTGCCAGCAGCCAAGCGACTAGCGGGGGCCGGAGCTCCTACAATGAGCAGTTCTTC. Translated: CASSQATSGGRSSYNEQFF.

V usage is TRBV19 and J usage is TRBJ1-2; 7 bases fit TRBD1. With V trimmed by 5 bases and J by 4 bases, 4 bases remained unmatched. Germline assignment: CDR1 LNHDA and CDR2 SQIVND (reference sequence). The length of the CDR3 is 13 residues. The CDR3 here is CASSFRQGYGYTF. Written as DNA, the CDR3 is TGTGCCAGTAGTTTCCGACAGGGCTATGGCTACACCTTC.

To note about this clone: Compared with germline, one end of the junction differs, possibly owing to a read error. The rearrangement uses TRBV4-1 and TRBJ1-4; D perhaps matches TRBD1 (5 bases). The germline CDR1 and CDR2 sequences are MGHRA and YSYEKL. This CDR3 is 12 amino acids long. The CDR3 coding sequence is TGCGCCAGCAGCCCCGACAGAAAAACTGTTGCTTTT. Amino acids: CASSPDRKTVAF.

CDR3 loop: CSVEGVGQGTQYF. The CDR3 nucleotides read TGCAGCGTTGAAGGGGTCGGGCAGGGGACCCAGTACTTC. The rearrangement links TRBV29-1 to TRBJ2-5; D may be TRBD1 (5 bases). In germline, CDR1 is SQVTM, CDR2 ANQGSEA. The V end was cut by 1 base, the J end by 7 bases, with 13 bases between. This CDR3 is 13 amino acids long.

The rearrangement joins TRBV15 to TRBJ1-5; 8 bases align to TRBD1. The CDR3 sequence is 14 residues long. V lost 6 bases and J lost 1; bases outside the gene matches: 2. Germline CDR1 reads LNHNV; CDR2 reads YYDKDF (reference sequence). CDR3 DNA sequence: TGTGCCACCAGGGACAGGGTGAGCAATCAGCCCCAGCATTTT. Its protein is CATRDRVSNQPQHF. Full variable domain (remainder filled in from reference TRBV15 and TRBJ1-5): DAMVIQNPRYQVTQFGKPVTLSCSQTLNHNVMYWYQQKSSQAPKLLFHYYDKDFNNEADTPDNFQSRRPNTSFCFLDIRSPGLGDTAMYLCATRDRVSNQPQHFGDGTRLSIL.

This chain connects TRBV6-6 to TRBJ1-2, with 9 bases lining up with TRBD1. The ends lost 2 bases at V and 7 bases at J; junction bases unmatched: 11. The CDR3 totals 16 residues. Per germline, CDR1 MNHNY and CDR2 SVGAGI (reference sequence). The CDR3 nucleotides are TGTGCCAGCAGTTACAAAGTGAACGGACAGGGGTCTGGCTACACCTTC. Amino acid sequence: CASSYKVNGQGSGYTF.

This rearrangement joins TRBV5-6 to TRBJ2-7, with D perhaps matching TRBD2 (5 bases). From germline, CDR1 is SGHDT and CDR2 YYEEEE. The CDR3 consists of 15 residues. Trimming shortened V by 3 bases and J by 0 bases, and 13 bases separated the two germline ends. The CDR3 DNA is TGTGCCAGCAGCTCCACTCGAGGGAGCTCCTACGAGCAGTACTTC. It translates to CASSSTRGSSYEQYF.

The gene calls are TRBV30 and TRBJ2-7; D not certain. Trimming shortened V by 4 bases and J by 2 bases, and 9 bases separated the two germline ends. CDR1 and CDR2 from the germline V gene are GTSNPN and SVGIG (reference sequence). This CDR3 spans 12 amino acids. The CDR3 loop reads CAWKQFTYEQYF. As DNA, the CDR3 is TGTGCCTGGAAACAGTTCACCTACGAGCAGTACTTC.

Worth noting for this clone: Other DNA sequences of this sample code for an identical CDR3. The chain uses TRBV18 and TRBJ1-1, with 7 bases fitting TRBD1. Germline lookup yields CDR1 KGHSH and CDR2 LQKENI. V lost 5 bases to trimming and J lost 4 bases; unmatched junction nucleotides: 4. There are 13 residues in the CDR3. CDR3 region: CASSEDRVTEAFF. CDR3 in DNA: TGTGCCAGCTCAGAAGACAGGGTCACTGAAGCTTTCTTT.

J is TRBJ2-7 and V is TRBV28, with D tentatively TRBD1 (6 bases). The CDR3 totals 13 residues. V dropped 2 bases and J dropped 6 bases, with 11 bases sitting between them. Germline V gives CDR1 MDHEN, CDR2 SYDVKM. CDR3 loop: CASSLTPGAEQYF. DNA of the CDR3: TGTGCCAGCAGTTTAACGCCAGGGGCCGAGCAGTACTTC.

The rearrangement links TRBV11-2 to TRBJ1-1; 7 nucleotides line up with TRBD1. The J segment lost 1 base and the V segment lost 5 bases, leaving 7 bases of the junction unmatched. The length of the CDR3 is 15 residues. Germline CDR1 is SGHAT and CDR2 is FQNNGV. The CDR3 sequence is CASSPKGAGNTEAFF. DNA of the CDR3: TGTGCCAGCAGCCCGAAGGGGGCGGGGAACACTGAAGCTTTCTTT.

In DNA, the CDR3 is TGTGCCAGCAGCGATGACAGGGTCCTGAACCAGCCCCAGCATTTT. It specifies CASSDDRVLNQPQHF. The gene calls are TRBV21-1 and TRBJ1-5; the DNA was not used to check the table's D call, TRBD1. TRBV21-1 is a pseudogene. This CDR3 region has 15 residues.

The CDR3 bases are TGTGCCAGCAGCAAAGAGAGGGGGCCGTATAGCAATCAGCCCCAGCATTTT. Residues: CASSKERGPYSNQPQHF. The J gene is TRBJ1-5, the V gene TRBV21-1; TRBD1, the D gene given by the table, was not confirmed from the DNA. TRBV21-1 is a recognized pseudogene. CDR3 length: 17 amino acids.

The chain links TRBV27 to TRBJ1-2; D unresolved. The germline V gene encodes CDR1 MNHEY and CDR2 SMNVEV (reference sequence). The V end lost 5 bases, the J end lost 10 bases, and 23 bases lay between the germline ends. The CDR3 is 15 amino acids. In DNA form, the CDR3 reads TGTGCCAGCAGTCGCCAGCCGGACTCCCTGGGAGACTACACCTTC. This gives the protein CASSRQPDSLGDYTF.

V usage is TRBV15 and J usage is TRBJ1-5; D gene ambiguous. This CDR3 has 12 amino acids. In germline, CDR1 is LNHNV, CDR2 YYDKDF (reference sequence). The V end was cut by 3 bases, the J end by 4 bases, with 4 bases between. The CDR3 sequence: CATSSPNQPQHF. CDR3 in DNA: TGTGCCACCAGCAGCCCTAATCAGCCCCAGCATTTT.

V is TRBV4-2 and J is TRBJ1-2, with 12 bases fitting TRBD1. The CDR3 spans 16 residues. Germline CDR1 reads LGHNA; CDR2 reads YNFKEQ. J was trimmed by 6 bases and V by 0 bases; bases with no gene match: 5. CDR3 amino acids: CASSQDPGQGADGYTF. The CDR3 DNA reads as TGTGCCAGCAGCCAAGACCCGGGACAGGGGGCGGATGGCTACACCTTC.

This chain's CDR3 is CASSLRNKDTEAFF. The CDR3 DNA reads TGTGCCAGCAGCTTGAGGAATAAGGACACTGAAGCTTTCTTT. This chain joins TRBV7-8 and TRBJ1-1; D gene uncertain. V was trimmed by 3 bases and J by 3 bases, leaving 11 bases between them. Germline lookup yields CDR1 SGHVS and CDR2 FQNEAQ. The CDR3 extends over 14 amino acids.

CDR3 nucleotide sequence: TGTGCCAGCAGCTTAGCGCAGGGGGCTAGAACCTTC. This sequence encodes CASSLAQGARTF. The chain combines TRBV7-2 with TRBJ1-2; 8 bases align to TRBD1. The CDR3 runs 12 residues. The J segment lost 14 bases and the V segment lost 0 bases, leaving 5 bases of the junction unmatched. Germline assignment: CDR1 SGHTA and CDR2 FQGNSA.